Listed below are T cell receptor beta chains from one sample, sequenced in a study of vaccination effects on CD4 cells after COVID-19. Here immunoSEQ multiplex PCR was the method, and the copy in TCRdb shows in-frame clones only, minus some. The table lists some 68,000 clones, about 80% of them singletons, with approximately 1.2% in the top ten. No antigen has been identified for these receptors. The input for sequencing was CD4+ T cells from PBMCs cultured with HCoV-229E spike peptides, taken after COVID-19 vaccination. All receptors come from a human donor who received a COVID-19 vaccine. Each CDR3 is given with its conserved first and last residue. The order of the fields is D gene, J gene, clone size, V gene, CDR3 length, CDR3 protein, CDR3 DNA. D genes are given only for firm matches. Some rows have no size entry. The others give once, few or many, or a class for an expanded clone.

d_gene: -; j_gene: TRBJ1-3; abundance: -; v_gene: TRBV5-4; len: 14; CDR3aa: CASSVGGPGNTIYF; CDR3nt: TGTGCCAGCAGCGTGGGGGGCCCTGGAAACACCATATATTTT
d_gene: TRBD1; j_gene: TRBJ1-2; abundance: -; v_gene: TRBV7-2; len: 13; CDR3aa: CASSLGQGDGYTF; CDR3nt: TGTGCCAGCAGCTTAGGGCAGGGGGATGGCTACACCTTC
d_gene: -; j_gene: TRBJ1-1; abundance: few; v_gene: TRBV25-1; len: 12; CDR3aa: CASSDYQFEAFF; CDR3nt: TGTGCCAGCAGTGATTACCAGTTTGAAGCTTTCTTT
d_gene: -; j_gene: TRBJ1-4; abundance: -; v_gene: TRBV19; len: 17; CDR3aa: CASSIGFYRQANEKLFF; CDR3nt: TGTGCCAGTAGTATTGGTTTTTACCGACAGGCTAATGAAAAACTGTTTTTT
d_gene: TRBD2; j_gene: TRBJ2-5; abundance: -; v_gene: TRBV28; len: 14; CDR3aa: CASIAPGLDETQYF; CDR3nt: TGTGCCAGCATCGCACCGGGACTAGATGAGACCCAGTACTTC
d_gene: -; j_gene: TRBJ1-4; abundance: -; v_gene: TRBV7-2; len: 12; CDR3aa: CASSLVREKLFF; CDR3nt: TGTGCCAGCAGCTTAGTTAGGGAAAAACTGTTTTTT
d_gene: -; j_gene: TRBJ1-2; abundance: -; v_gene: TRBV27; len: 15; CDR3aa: CASSLIRGPNYGYTF; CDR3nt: TGTGCCAGCAGTTTAATAAGGGGACCCAACTATGGCTACACCTTC
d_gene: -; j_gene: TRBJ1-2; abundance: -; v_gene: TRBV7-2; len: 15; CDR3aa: CASSLAGGGNYGYTF; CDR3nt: TGTGCCAGCAGCTTAGCAGGGGGGGGAAACTATGGCTACACCTTC
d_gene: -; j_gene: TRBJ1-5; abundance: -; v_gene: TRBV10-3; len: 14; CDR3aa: CAISESTANQPQHF; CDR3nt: TGTGCCATCAGTGAGTCGACTGCTAATCAGCCCCAGCATTTT
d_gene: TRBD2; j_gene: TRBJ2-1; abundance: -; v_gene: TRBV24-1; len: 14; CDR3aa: CATSDLWGGREQFF; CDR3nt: TGTGCCACCAGTGATCTCTGGGGGGGGAGGGAGCAGTTCTTC
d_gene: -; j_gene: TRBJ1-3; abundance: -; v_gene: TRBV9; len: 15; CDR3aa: CASSVGGVIGNTIYF; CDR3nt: TGTGCCAGCAGCGTAGGTGGGGTAATTGGAAACACCATATATTTT
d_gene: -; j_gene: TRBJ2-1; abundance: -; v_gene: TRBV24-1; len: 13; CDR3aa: CATSASSYNEQFF; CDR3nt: TGTGCCACCTCTGCAAGCTCCTACAATGAGCAGTTCTTC
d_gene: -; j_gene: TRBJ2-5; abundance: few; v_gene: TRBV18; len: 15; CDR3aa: CASSPPTSQRETQYF; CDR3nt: TGTGCCAGCTCACCGCCGACATCCCAGCGGGAGACCCAGTACTTC
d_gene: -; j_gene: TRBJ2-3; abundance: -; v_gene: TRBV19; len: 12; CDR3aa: CASSSDTDTQYF; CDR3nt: TGTGCCAGTAGTTCAGACACAGATACGCAGTATTTT
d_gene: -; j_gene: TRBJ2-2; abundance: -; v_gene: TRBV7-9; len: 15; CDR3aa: CASSLNGANTGELFF; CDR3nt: TGTGCCAGCAGCTTAAACGGCGCGAACACCGGGGAGCTGTTTTTT
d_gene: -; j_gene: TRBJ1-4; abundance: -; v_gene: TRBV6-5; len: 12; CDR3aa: CASSTGGVQLFF; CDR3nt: TGTGCCAGCAGTACTGGGGGCGTACAACTGTTTTTT
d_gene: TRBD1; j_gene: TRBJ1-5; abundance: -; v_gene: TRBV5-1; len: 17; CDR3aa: CASSLGAGGAINQPQHF; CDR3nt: TGCGCCAGCAGCTTGGGGGCAGGGGGCGCGATCAATCAGCCCCAGCATTTT
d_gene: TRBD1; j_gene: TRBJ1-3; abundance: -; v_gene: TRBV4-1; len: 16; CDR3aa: CASSQTDRAYGNTIYF; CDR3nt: TGCGCCAGCAGCCAAACCGACAGGGCGTATGGAAACACCATATATTTT
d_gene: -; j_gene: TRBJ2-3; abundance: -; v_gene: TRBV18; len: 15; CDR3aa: CASSPNSVSTDTQYF; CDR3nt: TGTGCCAGCTCACCAAATTCGGTTTCAACAGATACGCAGTATTTT
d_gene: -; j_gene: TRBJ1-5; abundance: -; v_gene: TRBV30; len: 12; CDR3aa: CAWSNPRQPQHF; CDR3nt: TGTGCCTGGAGTAATCCACGCCAGCCCCAGCATTTT
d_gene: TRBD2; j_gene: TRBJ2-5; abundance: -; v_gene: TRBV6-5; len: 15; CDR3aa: CASSLGGDGGETQYF; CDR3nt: TGTGCCAGCAGTTTGGGGGGGGACGGTGGGGAGACCCAGTACTTC
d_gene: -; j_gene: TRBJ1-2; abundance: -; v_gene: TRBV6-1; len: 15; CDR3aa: CASSDNSKGGYGYTF; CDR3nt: TGTGCCAGCAGTGACAACAGCAAAGGGGGCTATGGCTACACCTTC
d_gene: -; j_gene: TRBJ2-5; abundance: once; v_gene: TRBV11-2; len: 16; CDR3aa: CASSYSAGQPGETQYF; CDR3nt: TGTGCCAGCAGCTATAGCGCGGGACAGCCAGGGGAGACCCAGTACTTC
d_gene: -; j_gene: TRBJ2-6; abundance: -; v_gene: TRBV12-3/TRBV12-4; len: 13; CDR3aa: CASSFAGANVLTF; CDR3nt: TGTGCCAGCAGTTTCGCAGGGGCCAACGTCCTGACTTTC
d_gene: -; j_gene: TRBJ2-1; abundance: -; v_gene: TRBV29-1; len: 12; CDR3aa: CSVEGSRDEQFF; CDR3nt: TGCAGCGTTGAAGGGTCGCGGGATGAGCAGTTCTTC
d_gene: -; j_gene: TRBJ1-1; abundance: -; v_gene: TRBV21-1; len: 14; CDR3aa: CASSDSTMNTEAFF; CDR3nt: TGTGCCAGCTCGGACAGTACCATGAACACTGAAGCTTTCTTT
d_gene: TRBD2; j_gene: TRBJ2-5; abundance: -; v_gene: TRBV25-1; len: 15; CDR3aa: CASSVPGGAEETQYF; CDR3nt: TGTGCCAGCAGTGTACCCGGGGGGGCTGAGGAGACCCAGTACTTC
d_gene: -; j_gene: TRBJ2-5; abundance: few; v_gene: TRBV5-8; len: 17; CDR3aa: CASSKEGTSKAGETQYF; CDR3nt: TGTGCCAGCAGTAAGGAAGGGACGTCCAAAGCCGGAGAGACCCAGTACTTC
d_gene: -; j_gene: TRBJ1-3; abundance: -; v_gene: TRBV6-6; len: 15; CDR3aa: CASSYYQNSGNTIYF; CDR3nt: TGTGCCAGCAGTTACTACCAGAACTCTGGAAACACCATATATTTT
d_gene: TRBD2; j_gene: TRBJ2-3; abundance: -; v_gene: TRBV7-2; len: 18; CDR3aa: CASSLDGASGVPGNTQYF; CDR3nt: TGTGCCAGCAGCTTAGATGGGGCTAGCGGCGTCCCGGGGAATACGCAGTATTTT
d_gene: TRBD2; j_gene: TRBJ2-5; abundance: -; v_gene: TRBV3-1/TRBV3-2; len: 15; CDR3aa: CASSQRLAGPGTQYF; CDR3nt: TGTGCCAGCAGCCAACGCCTAGCGGGGCCCGGGACCCAGTACTTC
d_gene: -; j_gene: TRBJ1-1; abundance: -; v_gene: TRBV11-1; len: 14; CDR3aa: CASSDNRDSTEAFF; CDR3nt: TGTGCCAGCAGTGATAACAGGGATAGCACTGAAGCTTTCTTT
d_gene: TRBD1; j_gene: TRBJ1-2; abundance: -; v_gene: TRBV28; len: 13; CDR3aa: CASSWTGNYGYTF; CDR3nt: TGTGCCAGCAGCTGGACAGGGAACTATGGCTACACCTTC
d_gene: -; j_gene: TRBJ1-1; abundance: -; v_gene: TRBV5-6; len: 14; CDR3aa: CASSLPDMLTEAFF; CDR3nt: TGTGCCAGCAGCTTGCCGGATATGCTTACTGAAGCTTTCTTT
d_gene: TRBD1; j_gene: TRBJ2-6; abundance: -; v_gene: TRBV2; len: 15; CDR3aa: CASSSTGAGANVLTF; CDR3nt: TGTGCCAGCAGTTCTACAGGGGCTGGGGCCAACGTCCTGACTTTC
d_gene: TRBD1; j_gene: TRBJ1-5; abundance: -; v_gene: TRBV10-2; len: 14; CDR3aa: CASGERQGYQPQHF; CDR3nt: TGCGCCAGCGGTGAGCGACAGGGGTATCAGCCCCAGCATTTT
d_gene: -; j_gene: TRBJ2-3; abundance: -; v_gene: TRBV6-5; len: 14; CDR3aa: CASSYSRSTDTQYF; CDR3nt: TGTGCCAGCAGTTACTCGCGGAGCACAGATACGCAGTATTTT
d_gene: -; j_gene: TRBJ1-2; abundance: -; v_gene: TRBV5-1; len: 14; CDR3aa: CASSLEPANYGYTF; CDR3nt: TGCGCCAGCAGCTTGGAGCCAGCCAACTATGGCTACACCTTC
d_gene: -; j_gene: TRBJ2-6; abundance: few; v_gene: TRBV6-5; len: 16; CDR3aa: CASSYTRVSGANVLTF; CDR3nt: TGTGCCAGCAGTTACACCAGGGTCTCTGGGGCCAACGTCCTGACTTTC
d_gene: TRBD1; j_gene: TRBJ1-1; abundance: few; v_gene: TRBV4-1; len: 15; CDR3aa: CASSRNRDSFNEAFF; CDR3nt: TGCGCCAGCAGCCGAAATCGGGACAGCTTCAATGAAGCTTTCTTT
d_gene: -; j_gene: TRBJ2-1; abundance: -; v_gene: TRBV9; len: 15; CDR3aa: CASSVGLSSYNEQFF; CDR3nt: TGTGCCAGCAGCGTCGGACTGAGCTCCTACAATGAGCAGTTCTTC
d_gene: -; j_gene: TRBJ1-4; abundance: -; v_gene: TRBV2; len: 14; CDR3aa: CASSELIVNEKLFF; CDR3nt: TGTGCCAGCAGTGAATTGATAGTGAATGAAAAACTGTTTTTT